The sequence of this T cell receptor (beta chain) was determined in a study of blood T cell repertoires in COVID-19. Original analysis: Reference gene primer amplification in the assay estimated nucleated cell counts. Clones were read by immunoSEQ multiplex PCR, and TCRdb kept only the in-frame ones, dropping some. V and J calls plus clone size are reproduced from that table; the DNA served to infer D and trimming. Among approximately 94,000 clones listed, around 90% were seen once. Trimming cost V 1 base and J 4 bases; bases outside gene matches: 3. The CDR3 consists of 16 residues. From germline, CDR1 is SGHNT and CDR2 YENEEA. The table lists this clone with a count of one.

The sequenced material came from peripheral blood. The genes are TRBV11-3 and TRBJ2-2; TRBD1 aligns across 10 bases. The clonotype comes from a woman aged 70-85 years with acute or convalescent COVID-19. The CDR3 spells CASSLAWTGGTGELFF. The CDR3 DNA is TGTGCCAGCAGCTTAGCTTGGACAGGGGGCACCGGGGAGCTGTTTTTT.